These 29 T cell receptor beta chains share one sample of origin, sequenced in a study of blood T cell repertoires in COVID-19. The repertoire was sequenced with immunoSEQ multiplex PCR; TCRdb's copy has only in-frame clones and lacks some. The sample contains just under 90,000 clones, approximately 89% of which appear only once. The sequenced sample was peripheral blood. The receptors originated from a man aged 55-75 years with acute or convalescent COVID-19.

This clone came up a few times. The chain links TRBV3-1 (or the pseudogene TRBV3-2) to TRBJ1-4; D may be TRBD1 (6 bases). Trimming cost V 6 bases and J 10 bases, with 24 bases left between them. Germline V gene lookup returns CDR1 LGHDT and CDR2 YNNKEL (reference sequence). This CDR3 region has 16 residues. The CDR3 sequence: CASSREGGDGSGKLFF. CDR3 nucleotide sequence: TGTGCCAGCAGTCGGGAAGGGGGGGATGGCTCGGGAAAACTGTTTTTT.

The rearrangement joins TRBV5-5 to TRBJ2-7; a possible D gene is TRBD2 (5 bases). Germline values: CDR1 SGHKS, CDR2 YYEKEE (reference sequence). Trimming removed 0 bases at V and 7 bases at J, with 11 bases between. CDR3 length equals 13 residues. The chain's CDR3 is CASSLAGDREQYF. As DNA, the CDR3 is TGTGCCAGCAGCTTGGCCGGGGATCGGGAGCAGTACTTC.

The chain joins TRBV5-1 to TRBJ2-1; weak D call: TRBD2 (5 bases). The CDR3 length is 16 residues. Trimming left V 1 base short and J 4 bases short, with 15 bases between. Germline loops: CDR1 SGHRS, CDR2 YFSETQ. The CDR3 is CASSLNSQRLYNEQFF. CDR3 in DNA: TGCGCCAGCAGCTTGAATAGCCAAAGACTATACAATGAGCAGTTCTTC.

This rearrangement joins TRBV9 to TRBJ1-3; D perhaps matches TRBD1 (6 bases). Germline CDR1 and CDR2: SGDLS and YYNGEE. Trimming took 3 bases from V and 4 from J, leaving 20 bases between them. The CDR3 is made up of 17 amino acids. CDR3 sequence (DNA): TGTGCCAGCAGCGCGGGGGGGGCTGGCAGAGCGGGAAACACCATATATTTT. Translated, it gives CASSAGGAGRAGNTIYF.

This chain connects TRBV23-1 to TRBJ1-5, with D hard to call. TRBV23-1 has ORF status, its function being uncertain. The ends were cut back, 10 bases at V and 7 bases at J, with 14 bases in the middle. The CDR3 runs 12 residues. CDR3 bases: TGCGCCAACTGTCCCGAAAGCCAGCCCCAGCATTTT. Translated: CANCPESQPQHF.

In this sample, this clone turned up many times. The chain employs TRBV30 and TRBJ2-2; TRBD2 matches 12 bases. This CDR3 spans 16 amino acids. Germline assignment: CDR1 GTSNPN and CDR2 SVGIG (reference sequence). The trim removed 3 bases at V and 3 bases at J, leaving 5 bases unmatched. Here the CDR3 reads CAWRGLAGAHTGELFF. CDR3 in DNA: TGTGCCTGGAGGGGACTAGCGGGCGCCCACACCGGGGAGCTGTTTTTT.

The rearrangement uses TRBV7-3 and TRBJ2-1, with TRBD2 matching 13 bases. The CDR3 loop spans 17 amino acids. Germline V gene lookup returns CDR1 SGHTA and CDR2 FQGTGA. V was clipped by 7 bases and J by 15 bases; unmatched bases: 21. The CDR3 reads CASILRTRLAGGQFGFF. In DNA form, the CDR3 reads TGTGCCAGCATCCTGAGGACTAGACTAGCGGGAGGTCAATTTGGGTTCTTC.

The chain is built from TRBV18 and TRBJ1-5; D possibly corresponds to TRBD1 (5 bases). The CDR3 length is 15 residues. V gave up 9 bases and J gave up 6 bases, with 21 bases separating them. Germline loops: CDR1 KGHSH, CDR2 LQKENI. CDR3 sequence reads: CASSVNGGSPQPQHF. CDR3 bases: TGTGCCAGTTCCGTAAACGGGGGGTCTCCTCAGCCCCAGCATTTT.

The V and J genes are TRBV11-2 and TRBJ1-6, with D possibly matching TRBD1 (5 bases). The CDR3 totals 15 residues. V was clipped by 1 base and J by 7 bases, with 11 bases between them. Germline V CDR1 and CDR2: SGHAT, FQNNGV. CDR3 in amino acids: CASSLAQGGNSPLHF. The DNA for the CDR3 is TGTGCCAGCAGCTTAGCTCAGGGAGGGAATTCACCCCTCCACTTT. Drawing the rest from reference TRBV11-2 and TRBJ1-6, the complete variable domain is EAGVAQSPRYKIIEKRQSVAFWCNPISGHATLYWYQQILGQGPKLLIQFQNNGVVDDSQLPKDRFSAERLKGVDSTLKIQPAKLEDSAVYLCASSLAQGGNSPLHFGNGTRLTVT.

CDR3 nucleotides: TGTGCCAGCAGTTTAAACGGGGTCGGGGAGCTGTTTTTT. It is translated as CASSLNGVGELFF. V is TRBV12-3 or TRBV12-4 and J is TRBJ2-2; tentatively, D is TRBD2 (5 bases). Trimming left V 2 bases short and J 7 bases short, with 8 bases between. The CDR3 consists of 13 residues.

V gene TRBV5-1 combines with J gene TRBJ2-3; 7 bases fit TRBD1. The length of the CDR3 is 14 residues. The ends lost 4 bases at V and 2 bases at J; junction bases unmatched: 4. Germline-derived CDR1 and CDR2 are SGHRS and YFSETQ. CDR3 nucleotide sequence: TGCGCCAGCAGCATAGACAGGGTCACAGATACGCAGTATTTT. The encoded protein is CASSIDRVTDTQYF.

This clone has only one observation. This sequence joins TRBV24-1 and TRBJ2-3; the match to TRBD1 covers 9 bases. The CDR3 has 17 amino acids. Germline V gene data show CDR1 as KGHDR and CDR2 as SFDVKD. V trimming: 5 bases; J trimming: 4 bases; junction bases outside the gene matches: 12. CDR3 DNA sequence: TGTGCCACCAGTGGCCATAACAGGGGGCGCGGGGCAGATACGCAGTATTTT. Its translation is CATSGHNRGRGADTQYF.

The chain is built from TRBV3-1 (or the pseudogene TRBV3-2) and TRBJ1-6; tentatively, D is TRBD1 (6 bases). Germline CDR1 reads LGHDT; CDR2 reads YNNKEL (reference sequence). CDR3 length: 16 residues. Trimming stripped 1 base from V and 4 bases from J, with 11 bases between. The CDR3 bases are TGTGCCAGCAGCCAAGTGATCAGGGGTTATAATTCACCCCTCCACTTT. Its translation is CASSQVIRGYNSPLHF.

The chain recombines TRBV19 with TRBJ1-1; D not resolved. Germline lookup yields CDR1 LNHDA and CDR2 SQIVND (reference sequence). The CDR3 runs to 13 residues. V shed 3 bases and J shed 1 base, with 6 bases lying between them. CDR3: CASSMWRNTEAFF. CDR3 nucleotide sequence: TGTGCCAGTAGTATGTGGAGGAACACTGAAGCTTTCTTT. Full variable domain (missing parts from reference TRBV19 and TRBJ1-1): DGGITQSPKYLFRKEGQNVTLSCEQNLNHDAMYWYRQDPGQGLRLIYYSQIVNDFQKGDIAEGYSVSREKKESFPLTVTSAQKNPTAFYLCASSMWRNTEAFFGQGTRLTVV.

V and J are TRBV4-1 and TRBJ2-6; 7 positions agree with TRBD1. The CDR3 runs to 19 residues. Unmatched junction bases numbered 11, after V lost 3 bases and J lost 0 bases. The V gene's germline CDR1 is MGHRA and CDR2 YSYEKL. The CDR3 DNA follows: TGCGCCAGCAGCCAGGAACGGGACAGTCCGTTCTCTGGGGCCAACGTCCTGACTTTC. This gives the protein CASSQERDSPFSGANVLTF.

The chain is built from TRBV3-1 (or the pseudogene TRBV3-2) and TRBJ2-1; 9 bases agree with TRBD2. Germline trimming cut 1 base from V and 2 bases from J; bases unmatched to any gene: 3. CDR3 length: 16 residues. The germline V gene encodes CDR1 LGHDT and CDR2 YNNKEL (reference sequence). For the CDR3, the DNA is TGTGCCAGCAGCCAAGTGGGCGGGGGGGCCTACAATGAGCAGTTCTTC. Protein sequence: CASSQVGGGAYNEQFF.

The CDR3 sequence is CASSRGSRQFYEQYF. DNA of the CDR3: TGTGCCAGCAGCAGGGGTTCAAGACAGTTCTACGAGCAGTACTTC. The chain couples TRBV11-2 to TRBJ2-7; a possible D gene is TRBD1 (5 bases). V was shortened by 5 bases and J by 3 bases, with 17 bases between the two germline ends. Germline V gene lookup returns CDR1 SGHAT and CDR2 FQNNGV. CDR3 size: 15 residues.

In this sample, this clone turned up once. The rearrangement links TRBV5-5 to TRBJ1-2; D ambiguous. The CDR3 covers 14 residues. The germline CDR1 and CDR2 sequences are SGHKS and YYEKEE (reference sequence). Trimming removed 0 bases from V and 2 bases from J, with 8 bases in between. The CDR3 sequence: CASSLDTANYGYTF. CDR3 nucleotide sequence: TGTGCCAGCAGCTTGGACACAGCCAACTATGGCTACACCTTC.

V gene TRBV5-1 combines with J gene TRBJ1-2; 9 bases are a match to TRBD1. Germline lookup yields CDR1 SGHRS and CDR2 YFSETQ. After removal of 0 bases from V and 5 bases from J, the junction contained 5 bases not matched to a gene. The CDR3 has 15 residues. For the CDR3, the DNA is TGCGCCAGCAGCTTGGGGGACAGGGTCTCGTATGGCTACACCTTC. It encodes CASSLGDRVSYGYTF. The full variable domain, in which reference TRBV5-1 and TRBJ1-2 provide the parts outside the CDR3, is KAGVTQTPRYLIKTRGQQVTLSCSPISGHRSVSWYQQTPGQGLQFLFEYFSETQRNKGNFPGRFSGRQFSNSRSEMNVSTLELGDSALYLCASSLGDRVSYGYTFGSGTRLTVV.

This rearrangement joins TRBV6-2 or TRBV6-3 to TRBJ2-1; a weak D match, TRBD2 (5 bases). Trimming removed 5 bases at V and 4 bases at J, with 9 bases between. The CDR3 runs to 13 residues. Germline CDR1 reads MNHEY; CDR2 reads SVGEGT. CDR3 sequence: CASSHRGYNEQFF. In DNA form, the CDR3 reads TGTGCCAGCAGTCACCGGGGTTACAATGAGCAGTTCTTC.

V and J are TRBV5-1 and TRBJ2-7, with TRBD2 matching 7 bases. The CDR3 sequence is 14 residues long. Germline V gene lookup returns CDR1 SGHRS and CDR2 YFSETQ. V lost 2 bases, J lost 6 bases, and 8 bases stayed unmatched. CDR3 bases: TGCGCCAGCAGCTTTACGGCGGGAGCTAGCGAGCAGTACTTC. It encodes CASSFTAGASEQYF.

The V gene is TRBV19, the J gene TRBJ2-5; possibly TRBD2 for D (5 bases). Trimming cost V 6 bases and J 7 bases, with 27 bases left between them. This CDR3 has 17 amino acids. Germline lookup yields CDR1 LNHDA and CDR2 SQIVND (reference sequence). CDR3 protein: CASSPGIERVGDGTQYF. For the CDR3, the DNA is TGTGCCAGTAGCCCGGGGATCGAAAGGGTAGGAGATGGGACCCAGTACTTC. Together with reference TRBV19 and TRBJ2-5, the CDR3 gives the full variable domain: DGGITQSPKYLFRKEGQNVTLSCEQNLNHDAMYWYRQDPGQGLRLIYYSQIVNDFQKGDIAEGYSVSREKKESFPLTVTSAQKNPTAFYLCASSPGIERVGDGTQYFGPGTRLLVL.

The chain employs TRBV5-6 and TRBJ2-7; 9 nucleotides match TRBD1. Losses at the gene ends were 3 bases for V and 4 bases for J; bases not matched to a gene: 8. Germline V lookup: CDR1 SGHDT, CDR2 YYEEEE. CDR3 length equals 15 residues. In DNA, the CDR3 is TGTGCCAGCAGCTGGGGACAGGGCAATTCGTACGAGCAGTACTTC. Translating it yields CASSWGQGNSYEQYF.

The chain uses TRBV6-6 and TRBJ2-5; D may be TRBD2 (6 bases). The CDR3 length is 16 residues. Trimming left V 8 bases short and J 1 base short, with 20 bases between. Germline V gives CDR1 MNHNY, CDR2 SVGAGI (reference sequence). The chain's CDR3 is CASGILGLTLQETQYF. CDR3 coding DNA: TGTGCCAGCGGCATTTTAGGACTAACCCTCCAAGAGACCCAGTACTTC.

The V call is TRBV6-5, the J call TRBJ1-2; D is perhaps TRBD1 (6 bases). Trimming took 5 bases from V and 3 from J, leaving 13 bases between them. Germline values: CDR1 MNHEY, CDR2 SVGAGI. The CDR3 extends over 14 amino acids. In DNA, the CDR3 is TGTGCCAGCAGTACCCGAGCAGGGGACTATGGCTACACCTTC. It is translated as CASSTRAGDYGYTF.

This chain uses TRBV9 with TRBJ2-2, with a tentative D call TRBD2 (7 bases). Per the germline V gene, CDR1 is SGDLS and CDR2 is YYNGEE. The ends were cut back, 4 bases at V and 0 bases at J, with 22 bases in the middle. The CDR3 is 19 residues long. The CDR3, as DNA: TGTGCCAGCAGCCACAGAGGGGGGGACGCCCGAACGAACACCGGGGAGCTGTTTTTT. Residues: CASSHRGGDARTNTGELFF.

The CDR3 DNA follows: TGCAGCGTTGACAGGCCAGGGGCCTTATACAATGAGCAGTTCTTC. Its translation: CSVDRPGALYNEQFF. The chain is built from TRBV29-1 and TRBJ2-1, with D possibly being TRBD1 (6 bases). The CDR3 runs to 15 residues. Per germline, CDR1 SQVTM and CDR2 ANQGSEA. Deletions cut 3 bases from V and 4 bases from J, with 16 bases between.

V is TRBV27 and J is TRBJ2-2; perhaps TRBD2 as D (7 bases). CDR1 MNHEY and CDR2 SMNVEV come from the germline V gene (reference sequence). The V end was cut by 2 bases, the J end by 5 bases, with 15 bases between. This CDR3 has 16 residues. The CDR3 protein is CASSLNLRGATGELFF. Written as DNA, the CDR3 is TGTGCCAGCAGTTTAAACCTTCGGGGGGCAACCGGGGAGCTGTTTTTT.

This clone occurred once. The V gene is TRBV27, the J gene TRBJ2-3; D is uncertain. Germline V lookup: CDR1 MNHEY, CDR2 SMNVEV (reference sequence). V gave up 4 bases and J gave up 6 bases, with 14 bases separating them. The CDR3 spans 14 residues. The CDR3 DNA reads as TGTGCCAGCAGTTCCCGCGGCCGCCCGGATACGCAGTATTTT. This sequence encodes CASSSRGRPDTQYF.